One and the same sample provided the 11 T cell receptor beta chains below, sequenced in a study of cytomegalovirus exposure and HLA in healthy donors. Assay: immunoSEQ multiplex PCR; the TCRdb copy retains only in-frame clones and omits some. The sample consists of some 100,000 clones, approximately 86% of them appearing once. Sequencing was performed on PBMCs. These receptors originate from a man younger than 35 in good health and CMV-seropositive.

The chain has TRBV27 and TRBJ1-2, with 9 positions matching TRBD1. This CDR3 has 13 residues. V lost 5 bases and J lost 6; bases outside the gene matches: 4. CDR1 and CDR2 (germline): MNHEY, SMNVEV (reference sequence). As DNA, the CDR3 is TGTGCCAGCAGTCATACAGGGGGCGATGGCTACACCTTC. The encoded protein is CASSHTGGDGYTF.

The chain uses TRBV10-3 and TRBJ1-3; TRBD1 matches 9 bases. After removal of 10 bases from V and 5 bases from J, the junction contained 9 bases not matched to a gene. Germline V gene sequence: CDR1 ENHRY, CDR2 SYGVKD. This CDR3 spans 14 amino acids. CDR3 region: CATGDRDERNTIYF. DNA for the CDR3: TGTGCCACAGGGGACAGGGACGAAAGAAACACCATATATTTT.

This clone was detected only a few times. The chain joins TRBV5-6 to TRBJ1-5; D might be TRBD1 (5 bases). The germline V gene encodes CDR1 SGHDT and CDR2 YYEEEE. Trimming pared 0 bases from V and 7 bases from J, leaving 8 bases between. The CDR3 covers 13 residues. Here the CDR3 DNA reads TGTGCCAGCAGCTTGGGGGGCCTGCAGCCCCAGCATTTT. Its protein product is CASSLGGLQPQHF.

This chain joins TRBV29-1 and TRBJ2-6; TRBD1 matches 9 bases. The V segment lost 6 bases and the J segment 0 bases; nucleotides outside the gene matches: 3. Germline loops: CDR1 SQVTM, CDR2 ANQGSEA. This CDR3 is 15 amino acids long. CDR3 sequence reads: CSVGQGSSGANVLTF. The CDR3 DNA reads TGCAGCGTAGGACAGGGGTCCTCTGGGGCCAACGTCCTGACTTTC.

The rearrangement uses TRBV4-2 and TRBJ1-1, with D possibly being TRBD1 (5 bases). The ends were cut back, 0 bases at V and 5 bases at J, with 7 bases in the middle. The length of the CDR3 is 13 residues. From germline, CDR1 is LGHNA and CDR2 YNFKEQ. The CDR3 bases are TGTGCCAGCAGCCAAGAGGGGGGTACTGAAGCTTTCTTT. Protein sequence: CASSQEGGTEAFF.

Here the CDR3 DNA reads TGCGCCAGCAGCCCAGGTAGCTCCTACAATGAGCAGTTCTTC. This encodes CASSPGSSYNEQFF. The rearrangement joins TRBV5-1 to TRBJ2-1; D remains unclear. The V gene lost 4 bases and the J gene lost 0 bases, with 8 bases spanning the gap. This CDR3 contains 14 residues. CDR1 is SGHRS and CDR2 is YFSETQ in the germline V gene.

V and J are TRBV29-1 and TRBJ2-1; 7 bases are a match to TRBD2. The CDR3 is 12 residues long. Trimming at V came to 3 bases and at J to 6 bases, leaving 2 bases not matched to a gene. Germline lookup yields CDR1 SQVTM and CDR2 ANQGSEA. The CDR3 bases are TGCAGCGTTGACACGGGGGGCAATGAGCAGTTCTTC. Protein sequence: CSVDTGGNEQFF.

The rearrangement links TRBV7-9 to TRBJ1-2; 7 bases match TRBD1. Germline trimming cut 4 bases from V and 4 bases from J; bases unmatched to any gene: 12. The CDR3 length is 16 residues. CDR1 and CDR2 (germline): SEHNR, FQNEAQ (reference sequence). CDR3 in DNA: TGTGCCAGCAGCTCGGGACAAGAACAGGGGCGCTATGGCTACACCTTC. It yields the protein CASSSGQEQGRYGYTF.

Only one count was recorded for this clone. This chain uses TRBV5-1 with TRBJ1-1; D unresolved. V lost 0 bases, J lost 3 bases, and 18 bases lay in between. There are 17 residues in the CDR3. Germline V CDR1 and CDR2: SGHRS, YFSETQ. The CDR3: CASSLGQRRVVYTEAFF. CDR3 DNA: TGCGCCAGCAGCTTGGGGCAGAGGAGAGTTGTTTACACTGAAGCTTTCTTT.

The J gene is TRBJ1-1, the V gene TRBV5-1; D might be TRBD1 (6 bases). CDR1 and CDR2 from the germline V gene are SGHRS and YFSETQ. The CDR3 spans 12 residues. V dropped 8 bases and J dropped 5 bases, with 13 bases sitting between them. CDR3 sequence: CASSDRGTEAFF. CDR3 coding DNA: TGCGCCAGTTCGGACAGAGGTACTGAAGCTTTCTTT.

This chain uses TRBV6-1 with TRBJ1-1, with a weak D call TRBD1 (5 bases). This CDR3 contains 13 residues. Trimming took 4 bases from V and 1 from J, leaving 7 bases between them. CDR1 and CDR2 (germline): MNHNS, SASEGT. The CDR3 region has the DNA TGTGCCAGCAGTGTGACAGAGAACACTGAAGCTTTCTTT. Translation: CASSVTENTEAFF.